The TCR beta chain described here comes from a study of blood T cell repertoires in COVID-19. Study-level background: Samples of COVID-19 (acute and convalescent) were obtained from the United States, Italy and Spain.

Per the germline V gene, CDR1 is SGHTA and CDR2 is FQGTGA. CDR3 length equals 13 residues. Deletions cut 0 bases from V and 9 bases from J, with 11 bases between. Authors' data handling: Reference gene primers were amplified, and this amplification served to estimate nucleated cell counts. Clones were sequenced by immunoSEQ multiplex PCR, and TCRdb holds only the in-frame ones, with some missing. From that table come the V and J calls and clone size; the DNA was used to work out D and trimming. This table holds 150,000 to 200,000 clones, around four fifths found once. The chain carries TRBV7-3 and TRBJ1-1; D not resolved. The sample comprised peripheral blood. This clonotype originated in a woman aged 25 to 39 with acute or convalescent COVID-19. The CDR3 sequence is CASSLTPRSQAFF. As DNA, the CDR3 is TGTGCCAGCAGCTTAACCCCCAGGTCTCAAGCTTTCTTT.